Each of the 20 T cell receptor beta chains below was sequenced from the same sample in a study of identical twins. MiXCR was run by TCRdb on the 5' RACE reads, yielding one entry per CDR3 protein. The sample lists 18,000 or so distinct CDR3 sequences, around 70% occurring once. The sequenced sample consisted of memory (CD45RO+) T cells sorted from blood. The receptors originated from a woman under 30 in good health. This table probably holds off-target reads from a library built for another chain.

The chain is built from TRBV20-1 and TRBJ2-1; TRBD2 matches at 8 bases. The germline V gene encodes CDR1 DFQATT and CDR2 SNEGSKA (reference sequence). V lost 0 bases to trimming and J lost 2 bases; unmatched junction nucleotides: 12. The CDR3 sequence is 18 residues long. CDR3 in amino acids: CSARDTSKPGLAYNEQFF. CDR3 in DNA: TGCAGTGCTAGAGATACTTCTAAACCGGGACTAGCCTACAATGAGCAGTTCTTC.

The chain is built from TRBV11-2 and TRBJ2-1, with 10 bases identical to TRBD2. Germline V lookup: CDR1 SGHAT, CDR2 FQNNGV. This CDR3 is 20 amino acids long. V was pared by 0 bases and J by 0 bases, with 11 bases of the junction left unmatched. The chain's CDR3 is CASSLERSGRAPSSYNEQFF. DNA for the CDR3: TGTGCCAGCAGCTTAGAAAGAAGCGGGAGGGCCCCGAGCTCCTACAATGAGCAGTTCTTC.

The chain links TRBV29-1 to TRBJ1-1; D call uncertain. The CDR3 runs to 13 residues. V was clipped by 1 base and J by 8 bases, with 14 bases between them. Germline V gene lookup returns CDR1 SQVTM and CDR2 ANQGSEA. This chain's CDR3 is CSVEVRNLQEAFF. The CDR3 DNA reads TGCAGCGTTGAAGTTCGGAACTTACAAGAAGCTTTCTTT.

This clonotype was picked up one time. The CDR3 is CSVERGSRPLYF. The CDR3, as DNA: TGCAGCGTTGAAAGGGGGTCGAGACCTTTATATTTT. J is TRBJ1-3 and V is TRBV29-1; D is possibly TRBD1 (6 bases). V dropped 2 bases and J dropped 14 bases, with 16 bases sitting between them. Germline values: CDR1 SQVTM, CDR2 ANQGSEA. The CDR3 has 12 residues.

The sample holds one count of this clonotype. The chain carries TRBV30 and TRBJ2-1; D not certain. The V gene lost 7 bases and the J gene lost 15 bases, with 19 bases spanning the gap. The CDR3 runs 11 residues. The V gene's germline CDR1 is GTSNPN and CDR2 SVGIG (reference sequence). This CDR3 is CAFTVYEVWFF. As DNA, the CDR3 is TGTGCCTTTACCGTTTATGAGGTCTGGTTCTTC. Full variable domain (missing parts from reference TRBV30 and TRBJ2-1): SQTIHQWPATLVQPVGSPLSLECTVEGTSNPNLYWYRQAAGRGLQLLFYSVGIGQISSEVPQNLSASRPQDRQFILSSKKLLLSDSGFYLCAFTVYEVWFFGPGTRLTVL.

V usage is TRBV7-2 and J usage is TRBJ2-5; no clear D gene. The V end lost 2 bases, the J end lost 4 bases, and 5 bases lay between the germline ends. Germline assignment: CDR1 SGHTA and CDR2 FQGNSA. The CDR3 is 12 amino acids. The CDR3 sequence is CASSLRRETQYF. DNA for the CDR3: TGTGCCAGCAGCTTACGGCGAGAGACCCAGTACTTC. Full variable domain (missing parts from reference TRBV7-2 and TRBJ2-5): GAGVSQSPSNKVTEKGKDVELRCDPISGHTALYWYRQSLGQGLEFLIYFQGNSAPDKSGLPSDRFSAERTGGSVSTLTIQRTQQEDSAVYLCASSLRRETQYFGPGTRLLVL.

This chain links TRBV12-3 or TRBV12-4 with TRBJ2-7, with D perhaps TRBD2 (6 bases). Deletions cut 5 bases from V and 7 bases from J, with 21 bases between. CDR3 length: 15 residues. CDR3 residues: CASSALALGTGEQYF. The CDR3 nucleotides read TGTGCCAGCAGTGCTCTAGCGCTAGGCACGGGGGAGCAGTACTTC.

The rearrangement links TRBV4-1 to TRBJ2-3; 8 bases fit TRBD2. CDR1 is MGHRA and CDR2 is YSYEKL in the germline V gene. Trimming took 3 bases from V and 5 from J; bases not matched to a gene: 4. The CDR3 sequence is 14 residues long. The DNA for the CDR3 is TGCGCCAGCAGCCAGCGGGAGGAGGTAGATACGCAGTATTTT. This translates into CASSQREEVDTQYF.

This chain links TRBV12-3 or TRBV12-4 with TRBJ2-1; the D gene is possibly TRBD1 (8 bases). The CDR3 has 13 residues. Between the trimmed V and J ends, which lost 5 bases and 15 bases, there was a span of 20 bases. The chain's CDR3 is CASSPTQGGIWFF. The CDR3 DNA reads TGTGCCAGCAGTCCAACACAGGGGGGGATCTGGTTCTTC.

This chain uses TRBV6-2 or TRBV6-3 with TRBJ2-7; D tentatively fits TRBD1 or TRBD2 (5 bases each). V was clipped by 6 bases and J by 6 bases, with 15 bases between them. CDR1 is MNHEY and CDR2 is SVGEGT in the germline V gene. The CDR3 is made up of 13 amino acids. In DNA form, the CDR3 reads TGTGCCAGCAGCCTCGGGGCCTCCGGCGAGCAGTACTTC. This codes for CASSLGASGEQYF.

The CDR3 DNA follows: TGTGCCATCAGACTCGAGACGGCCAGCTCTGGAAACACCATATATTTT. As protein: CAIRLETASSGNTIYF. The chain combines TRBV10-3 with TRBJ1-3; D is unresolved. Between the trimmed V and J ends, which lost 6 bases and 0 bases, there was a span of 15 bases. In germline, CDR1 is ENHRY, CDR2 SYGVKD. The CDR3 runs to 16 residues.

This clonotype has only a few counts. This CDR3 reads CASSEGPYEQYF. CDR3 in DNA: TGTGCCAGCAGTGAAGGGCCCTACGAGCAGTACTTC. The chain is built from TRBV25-1 and TRBJ2-7; D gene uncertain. Germline V gene data show CDR1 as MGHDK and CDR2 as SYGVNS. V gave up 2 bases and J gave up 2 bases, with 4 bases separating them. There are 12 residues in the CDR3.

V gene TRBV6-2 or TRBV6-3 combines with J gene TRBJ2-1; TRBD2 matches 7 bases. CDR1 and CDR2 from the germline V gene are MNHEY and SVGEGT. Trimming took 5 bases from V and 9 from J; bases not matched to a gene: 4. The CDR3 has 12 residues. This CDR3 reads CASSQRGGEQFF. The CDR3 nucleotides are TGTGCCAGCAGTCAGCGGGGAGGTGAGCAGTTCTTC.

This clonotype was counted between two and nine times. The genes are TRBV29-1 and TRBJ1-2, with unresolved D. The germline V and J ends were trimmed by 3 bases and 0 bases, with 8 bases remaining between them. Per the germline V gene, CDR1 is SQVTM and CDR2 is ANQGSEA. This CDR3 spans 13 amino acids. In DNA form, the CDR3 reads TGCAGCGTTGACATACCCTCTAACTATGGCTACACCTTC. Protein sequence: CSVDIPSNYGYTF.

The genes are TRBV18 and TRBJ2-3; TRBD2 might be the D (5 bases). This CDR3 contains 13 residues. Germline values: CDR1 KGHSH, CDR2 LQKENI. Trimming took 6 bases from V and 2 from J, leaving 9 bases between them. CDR3 in amino acids: CASSRLNTDTQYF. CDR3 in DNA: TGTGCCAGCTCGCGACTAAACACAGATACGCAGTATTTT.

The V call is TRBV20-1, the J call TRBJ2-3; no reliable D call. Trimming shortened V by 1 base and J by 2 bases, and 7 bases separated the two germline ends. The germline gives CDR1 DFQATT, CDR2 SNEGSKA (reference sequence). This CDR3 spans 13 amino acids. CDR3 loop: CSARVPITDTQYF. CDR3 DNA sequence: TGCAGTGCTAGAGTTCCGATCACAGATACGCAGTATTTT.

The chain joins TRBV20-1 to TRBJ1-2; 7 nucleotides match TRBD1. CDR1 and CDR2 from the germline V gene are DFQATT and SNEGSKA (reference sequence). This CDR3 is built from 13 residues. V was clipped by 5 bases and J by 5 bases; unmatched bases: 8. CDR3 loop: CSAPGDSTYGYTF. CDR3 DNA: TGCAGTGCTCCCGGGGACAGCACTTATGGCTACACCTTC.

The gene calls are TRBV20-1 and TRBJ1-1, with D perhaps matching TRBD1 (6 bases). Germline CDR1 is DFQATT and CDR2 is SNEGSKA (reference sequence). The CDR3 is 15 amino acids. The V end was cut by 4 bases, the J end by 8 bases, with 23 bases between. CDR3 residues: CSAMKTQTGPLEAFF. In DNA form, the CDR3 reads TGCAGTGCTATGAAAACCCAGACAGGACCACTAGAAGCTTTCTTT.

This clonotype was detected only a few times. The chain is built from TRBV11-2 and TRBJ2-1, with no clear D. The V gene's germline CDR1 is SGHAT and CDR2 FQNNGV. V was cut by 5 bases and J by 9 bases, with 14 bases left in between. The CDR3 is 13 amino acids. CDR3 in amino acids: CASSTTVSSEQFF. The CDR3, as DNA: TGTGCCAGCAGCACCACAGTGAGCTCTGAGCAGTTCTTC.

V gene TRBV15 combines with J gene TRBJ2-1; 8 nucleotides line up with TRBD1. After removal of 0 bases from V and 4 bases from J, the junction contained 2 bases not matched to a gene. The CDR3 sequence is 15 residues long. The germline CDR1 and CDR2 sequences are LNHNV and YYDKDF (reference sequence). Here the CDR3 reads CATSRDTGGYNEQFF. The DNA for the CDR3 is TGTGCCACCAGCAGAGATACAGGGGGTTACAATGAGCAGTTCTTC.